This T cell receptor (beta chain) was profiled in a study of blood T cell repertoires in COVID-19. On the study more broadly: The origin of the acute and convalescent COVID-19 samples was the United States, Italy and Spain.

Recruits, aged about 18 to 95 years, lived in under 25 US areas. This CDR3 comprises 14 residues. Trimming took off 4 bases at V and 1 base at J, with 11 bases between the two ends. Germline lookup yields CDR1 SGHNT and CDR2 YYREEE (reference sequence). Original handling: Quantification of nucleated cells was approximated via reference gene primer amplification. The assay was immunoSEQ multiplex PCR, and TCRdb's table has in-frame clones only and misses some. The V and J calls and the clone size are those of that table, but D and trimming were determined from the DNA. Seen here are around 300,000 clones, 88% observed once, and the top ten hold 0.8% to 1%.

V is TRBV5-4 and J is TRBJ2-5; tentative D call: TRBD1 (5 bases). Source material: PBMCs or T cells enriched from blood (not recorded which). This TCR derives from a woman in her twenties or thirties who had recovered from COVID-19. The CDR3 region is CASSLQGVQETQYF. The DNA of the CDR3 is TGTGCCAGCAGCCTTCAAGGGGTCCAAGAGACCCAGTACTTC.